A selection of T cell receptor beta chains follows, all from one sample in a study of T cells in Graves' hyperthyroidism and ophthalmopathy. MiXCR, run by TCRdb on the multiplex PCR reads, gives a single entry per CDR3 protein. There are about 540,000 distinct CDR3 sequences in the sample; approximately 44% occur only once, and roughly 8.2% lies in the top ten. What was sequenced was peripheral blood or thyroid tissue (not recorded which). These receptors were taken from a woman aged 18-29 years with Graves' hyperthyroidism. The CDR3 runs from the conserved cysteine through the conserved F or W. A D gene is named only where the DNA matches it firmly. Clone size is stated in some rows and not others, as once, few, many or a class when expanded.

CASKLAGRDTEAFF	TGCGCCAGCAAATTGGCGGGAAGGGACACTGAAGCTTTCTTT	TRBV5-1	TRBJ1-1	NA	NA
CASSVQGPGYTF	TGCGCCAGCAGCGTACAGGGACCCGGCTACACCTTC	TRBV5-1	TRBJ1-2	NA	many
CAISITLVTYEQYF	TGTGCCATCAGTATAACACTAGTTACGTACGAGCAGTACTTC	TRBV10-3	TRBJ2-7	NA	NA
CASSVSGRAHEQYF	TGTGCCAGCAGTGTAAGCGGGAGGGCGCACGAGCAGTACTTC	TRBV10-3	TRBJ2-7	TRBD2	NA
CSARDRGKSPLHF	TGCAGTGCTAGGGACAGGGGTAAATCACCCCTCCACTTT	TRBV20-1	TRBJ1-6	TRBD1	NA
CSVGGQGGTEAFF	TGCAGCGTTGGAGGGCAGGGAGGCACTGAAGCTTTCTTT	TRBV29-1	TRBJ1-1	NA	many
CASSYSSGAPEAFF	TGTGCCAGCAGTTACTCCTCGGGGGCTCCTGAAGCTTTCTTT	TRBV12-3/TRBV12-4	TRBJ1-1	NA	NA
CTRDLTSYGYTF	TGCACCCGGGACCTAACTAGCTATGGCTACACCTTC	TRBV29-1	TRBJ1-2	NA	once
CASSKTAPGNTIYF	TGTGCCAGTAGCAAGACAGCGCCTGGAAACACCATATATTTT	TRBV19	TRBJ1-3	NA	NA
CASSFGTGSNQPQHF	TGTGCCAGCAGTTTCGGGACAGGGAGCAATCAGCCCCAGCATTTT	TRBV7-9	TRBJ1-5	TRBD1	few
CASAWDRGLMAEAFF	TGTGCCAGCGCTTGGGACAGGGGGCTTATGGCTGAAGCTTTCTTT	TRBV11-2	TRBJ1-1	TRBD1	NA
CASSTRTAETQYF	TGTGCCAGCAGTACCCGGACAGCCGAGACCCAGTACTTC	TRBV2	TRBJ2-5	NA	many
CASGLWTDNQPQHF	TGTGCTAGTGGTTTGTGGACAGACAATCAGCCCCAGCATTTT	TRBV25-1	TRBJ1-5	NA	NA
CATSSEQGPATNEKLFF	TGTGCCACCAGCAGTGAGCAGGGCCCTGCAACTAATGAAAAACTGTTTTTT	TRBV15	TRBJ1-4	NA	NA
CASSQPTGGGYTF	TGTGCCAGCAGCCAACCGACAGGGGGCGGCTACACCTTC	TRBV16	TRBJ1-2	TRBD1	many
CASGTTEKSPLHF	TGTGCCAGCGGGACCACCGAGAAGTCACCCCTCCACTTT	TRBV12-3/TRBV12-4	TRBJ1-6	NA	many
CASSSGFNGYSF	TGTGCCAGTAGTTCCGGTTTCAATGGCTACTCCTTC	TRBV19	TRBJ1-2	NA	many
CSVGAGTVDEQYF	TGCAGCGTTGGCGCCGGGACAGTGGACGAGCAGTACTTC	TRBV29-1	TRBJ2-7	TRBD1	many
CSAREAGTPGAQYF	TGCAGTGCTAGAGAAGCCGGGACGCCGGGGGCCCAGTACTTC	TRBV20-1	TRBJ2-5	NA	NA
CATLEESQETQYF	TGTGCCACTCTGGAGGAGTCCCAAGAGACCCAGTACTTC	TRBV6-5	TRBJ2-5	NA	many
CASSVEGVVGGNTIYF	TGTGCCAGCAGCGTAGAGGGAGTTGTCGGCGGAAACACCATATATTTT	TRBV9	TRBJ1-3	NA	many
CASSIDLSLAGTTRETQYF	TGTGCCAGTAGTATAGACTTAAGCCTCGCCGGGACAACGAGGGAGACCCAGTACTTC	TRBV19	TRBJ2-5	NA	NA
CASSLEGIPGANVLTF	TGCGCCAGCAGCTTGGAGGGGATCCCTGGGGCCAACGTCCTGACTTTC	TRBV5-1	TRBJ2-6	NA	many
CSHPGAHQETQYF	TGCAGCCATCCGGGAGCCCATCAAGAGACCCAGTACTTC	TRBV29-1	TRBJ2-5	NA	NA
CASGTSGSSYEQYF	TGTGCCAGTGGGACTAGCGGGAGCTCCTACGAGCAGTACTTC	TRBV19	TRBJ2-7	TRBD2	once
CATGSTDTQYF	TGTGCCACCGGGAGCACAGATACGCAGTATTTT	TRBV10-3	TRBJ2-3	NA	few
CASSPAGPDQPQHF	TGTGCCAGCAGTCCGGCAGGGCCCGATCAGCCCCAGCATTTT	TRBV19	TRBJ1-5	NA	NA
CSASGQETQYF	TGCAGCGCTTCGGGACAAGAGACCCAGTACTTC	TRBV29-1	TRBJ2-5	NA	many
CASRTGDPYEQYF	TGCGCCAGCAGGACAGGGGACCCCTACGAGCAGTACTTC	TRBV5-1	TRBJ2-7	TRBD1	NA
CASSERTGGGETQYF	TGTGCCAGCAGTGAACGGACAGGAGGCGGGGAGACCCAGTACTTC	TRBV2	TRBJ2-5	TRBD1	NA
CASSQNRVQETQYF	TGTGCCAGCAGCCAAAACAGAGTGCAAGAGACCCAGTACTTC	TRBV2	TRBJ2-5	NA	many
CASSPMGGVLFF	TGTGCCAGCAGCCCTATGGGTGGGGTGCTGTTTTTT	TRBV7-8	TRBJ2-2	NA	few
CAISRQGVYGYTF	TGTGCCATCAGCCGACAGGGGGTCTATGGCTACACCTTC	TRBV9	TRBJ1-2	TRBD1	NA
CSVFVGRGHYEQYF	TGCAGCGTTTTTGTGGGAAGGGGGCACTACGAGCAGTACTTC	TRBV29-1	TRBJ2-7	TRBD1	few
CSARESGQETQYF	TGCAGTGCTAGAGAAAGTGGGCAAGAGACCCAGTACTTC	TRBV20-1	TRBJ2-5	NA	few
CASSSNSEPQHF	TGTGCCAGCAGCTCGAATAGTGAGCCCCAGCATTTT	TRBV7-2	TRBJ1-5	NA	few
CASSGQLSGANVLTF	TGTGCCAGTAGTGGGCAGTTATCTGGGGCCAACGTCCTGACTTTC	TRBV19	TRBJ2-6	NA	NA
CASSLGGANEKLFF	TGTGCCAGCAGCTTAGGGGGTGCTAATGAAAAACTGTTTTTT	TRBV7-2	TRBJ1-4	NA	many
CASSLGTGGGKTQYF	TGCGCCAGCAGCTTGGGGACGGGGGGAGGAAAGACCCAGTACTTC	TRBV5-1	TRBJ2-5	TRBD2	NA
CASINGRESYEQYF	TGTGCCAGCATTAACGGCAGGGAGTCCTACGAGCAGTACTTC	TRBV2	TRBJ2-7	NA	once
CASSIGLQGQETQYF	TGTGCCAGTAGTATTGGCTTACAGGGCCAAGAGACCCAGTACTTC	TRBV19	TRBJ2-5	NA	NA
CASSLGGSDSPLHF	TGTGCCAGCAGTTTAGGGGGGTCGGATTCACCCCTCCACTTT	TRBV12-3/TRBV12-4	TRBJ1-6	NA	NA
CASSRRDRGNYNSPLHF	TGTGCCAGCAGCAGGCGGGACAGGGGGAACTATAATTCACCCCTCCACTTT	TRBV14	TRBJ1-6	TRBD1	many
CASSEAGTGTEAFF	TGTGCCAGCAGTGAAGCCGGGACAGGGACTGAAGCTTTCTTT	TRBV25-1	TRBJ1-1	TRBD1	few
CSAEHTGGAGNGYTF	TGCAGTGCGGAACACACAGGGGGCGCTGGAAATGGCTACACCTTC	TRBV20-1	TRBJ1-2	TRBD1	NA
CAIQEEGSTEAFF	TGTGCCATCCAGGAGGAGGGTAGCACTGAAGCTTTCTTT	TRBV6-2/TRBV6-3	TRBJ1-1	NA	NA